The rows below give T cell receptor beta chains drawn from one sample of a study of beta chain features in type 1 diabetes. The data were produced by immunoSEQ multiplex PCR, yet TCRdb's version contains in-frame clones alone and is incomplete. The data hold a few hundred thousand clones, with roughly a quarter observed a single time. The sample was naive CD4+ T cells from blood. These receptors were obtained from a woman in her twenties or thirties with type 1 diabetes. The CDR3 runs from the conserved cysteine through the conserved F or W. Fields, in order: V gene, clone size, J gene, D gene, CDR3 DNA, CDR3 protein. A D gene is named only where the DNA matches it firmly. The listing skips clone size in some rows; elsewhere it reads once, few, many or a size class.

V gene: TRBV19; clone size: few; J gene: TRBJ2-2; D gene: -; CDR3 DNA: TGTGCCAGTAGTATTTCGGTGAACACCGGGGAGCTGTTTTTT; CDR3 protein: CASSISVNTGELFF
V gene: TRBV29-1; clone size: -; J gene: TRBJ2-1; D gene: TRBD1; CDR3 DNA: TGCAGCGTTGGCCCGGGGACAGGGGTCAATGAGCAGTTCTTC; CDR3 protein: CSVGPGTGVNEQFF
V gene: TRBV20-1; clone size: -; J gene: TRBJ2-3; D gene: -; CDR3 DNA: TGCAGTGCTACAGGGGTGTCTACGCAGTATTTT; CDR3 protein: CSATGVSTQYF
V gene: TRBV20-1; clone size: once; J gene: TRBJ1-1; D gene: TRBD1; CDR3 DNA: TGCAGTGCTAGCCCAAGGGGGCAAGCTTTCTTT; CDR3 protein: CSASPRGQAFF
V gene: TRBV6-5; clone size: -; J gene: TRBJ2-7; D gene: -; CDR3 DNA: TGTGCCAGCAGTTACAGGGGCGAGCAGTACTTC; CDR3 protein: CASSYRGEQYF
V gene: TRBV28; clone size: -; J gene: TRBJ2-1; D gene: -; CDR3 DNA: TGTGCCAGCAGTTTAGGCGGGGCCCACAATGAGCAGTTCTTC; CDR3 protein: CASSLGGAHNEQFF
V gene: TRBV4-1; clone size: -; J gene: TRBJ2-1; D gene: TRBD2; CDR3 DNA: TGCGCCAGCAGCCTCCGGACTAGCGCTACCTACAATGAGCAGTTCTTC; CDR3 protein: CASSLRTSATYNEQFF
V gene: TRBV18; clone size: -; J gene: TRBJ2-3; D gene: -; CDR3 DNA: TGTGCCAGCTCACCACAACTAAGAAGTCAGGATACGCAGTATTTT; CDR3 protein: CASSPQLRSQDTQYF
V gene: TRBV2; clone size: -; J gene: TRBJ1-2; D gene: -; CDR3 DNA: TGTGCCAGCAGATACTCCGGGAGTGGCTACACCTTC; CDR3 protein: CASRYSGSGYTF
V gene: TRBV15; clone size: few; J gene: TRBJ1-2; D gene: -; CDR3 DNA: TGTGCCACCGGTCTGGGGGGAAACTATGGCTACACCTTC; CDR3 protein: CATGLGGNYGYTF
V gene: TRBV6-6; clone size: -; J gene: TRBJ2-3; D gene: TRBD2; CDR3 DNA: TGTGCCAGCAGTTACGGGGAAGCGGGAGGATTAGATACGCAGTATTTT; CDR3 protein: CASSYGEAGGLDTQYF
V gene: TRBV29-1; clone size: few; J gene: TRBJ1-1; D gene: TRBD1; CDR3 DNA: TGCAGCGTTGAAGAGGGGGACAGGGGAAGAGCTTTCTTT; CDR3 protein: CSVEEGDRGRAFF
V gene: TRBV2; clone size: few; J gene: TRBJ1-5; D gene: -; CDR3 DNA: TGTGCCAGCAGTCCGGGGAACAATCAGCCCCAGCATTTT; CDR3 protein: CASSPGNNQPQHF
V gene: TRBV27; clone size: -; J gene: TRBJ2-7; D gene: TRBD1; CDR3 DNA: TGTGCCTCACAGAGACAGGGGGCCTCCTACGAGCAGTACTTC; CDR3 protein: CASQRQGASYEQYF
V gene: TRBV11-1; clone size: -; J gene: TRBJ2-3; D gene: -; CDR3 DNA: TGTGCCAGCAGCTTTGCCACTAGCACAGATACGCAGTATTTT; CDR3 protein: CASSFATSTDTQYF
V gene: TRBV6-5; clone size: few; J gene: TRBJ2-7; D gene: TRBD1; CDR3 DNA: TGTGCCAGCAGTTACTCGACAGGGAATTACGAGCAGTACTTC; CDR3 protein: CASSYSTGNYEQYF
V gene: TRBV29-1; clone size: -; J gene: TRBJ1-2; D gene: -; CDR3 DNA: TGCAGCGTTGAAAGGGGGAAGTCGCTGACAGGCTCCTATGGCTACACCTTC; CDR3 protein: CSVERGKSLTGSYGYTF
V gene: TRBV5-1; clone size: -; J gene: TRBJ2-3; D gene: -; CDR3 DNA: TGCGCCAGCAGCTTCGGGGGGCGGTACACAGATACGCAGTATTTT; CDR3 protein: CASSFGGRYTDTQYF
V gene: TRBV6-5; clone size: -; J gene: TRBJ2-7; D gene: TRBD1; CDR3 DNA: TGTGCCAGCAGCCGACAGGGGGTCTACGAGCAGTACTTC; CDR3 protein: CASSRQGVYEQYF
V gene: TRBV28; clone size: -; J gene: TRBJ1-1; D gene: TRBD1; CDR3 DNA: TGTGCCAGCAGTTATCCGGGACAGCCGAACACTGAAGCTTTCTTT; CDR3 protein: CASSYPGQPNTEAFF
V gene: TRBV18; clone size: -; J gene: TRBJ1-2; D gene: TRBD1; CDR3 DNA: TGTGCCAGCTCACCACCGGGGGACAGGTATGGCTACACCTTC; CDR3 protein: CASSPPGDRYGYTF
V gene: TRBV29-1; clone size: few; J gene: TRBJ1-1; D gene: TRBD1; CDR3 DNA: TGCAGCGTGGACAGGGGTACGGGGACTGAAGCTTTCTTT; CDR3 protein: CSVDRGTGTEAFF
V gene: TRBV14; clone size: -; J gene: TRBJ1-1; D gene: -; CDR3 DNA: TGTGCCAGCAGCCAAGTGGAGGCCGCTAACACTGAAGCTTTCTTT; CDR3 protein: CASSQVEAANTEAFF
V gene: TRBV7-3; clone size: few; J gene: TRBJ2-7; D gene: -; CDR3 DNA: TGTGCCAGCAGCTTAAGCGCGGCATCCGGACAGTACTTC; CDR3 protein: CASSLSAASGQYF
V gene: TRBV7-2; clone size: few; J gene: TRBJ1-2; D gene: -; CDR3 DNA: TGTGCCAGCAGCTTAGAACAGGGTTCTTTCTATGGCTACACCTTC; CDR3 protein: CASSLEQGSFYGYTF
V gene: TRBV30; clone size: few; J gene: TRBJ1-3; D gene: -; CDR3 DNA: TGTGCCTGGAGTGCCGGGACATCTTTCGGAAACACCATATATTTT; CDR3 protein: CAWSAGTSFGNTIYF
V gene: TRBV4-2; clone size: few; J gene: TRBJ1-5; D gene: TRBD1; CDR3 DNA: TGTGCCAGCAGCCAACCGACAGGGACTAATCAGCCCCAGCATTTT; CDR3 protein: CASSQPTGTNQPQHF
V gene: TRBV11-1; clone size: -; J gene: TRBJ2-5; D gene: -; CDR3 DNA: TGTGCCAGCAGCGAGACTAGAGGTTTGGAAGAGACCCAGTACTTC; CDR3 protein: CASSETRGLEETQYF
V gene: TRBV4-2; clone size: few; J gene: TRBJ1-2; D gene: -; CDR3 DNA: TGTGCCAGCAGCCAAGATATCCAGTCCGGAGGCCGCGGCTACACCTTC; CDR3 protein: CASSQDIQSGGRGYTF
V gene: TRBV9; clone size: few; J gene: TRBJ1-1; D gene: -; CDR3 DNA: TGTGCCAGCAGCGGGCCGGGGGGCCCTGACACTGAAGCTTTCTTT; CDR3 protein: CASSGPGGPDTEAFF
V gene: TRBV18; clone size: -; J gene: TRBJ2-1; D gene: TRBD2; CDR3 DNA: TGTGCCAGCTCACCAGGTACTAGCGGGAAAAATGAGCAGTTCTTC; CDR3 protein: CASSPGTSGKNEQFF
V gene: TRBV7-9; clone size: few; J gene: TRBJ2-2; D gene: TRBD1; CDR3 DNA: TGTGCCAGCAGCGCCATCCAGGGGGCGTTAAACACCGGGGAGCTGTTTTTT; CDR3 protein: CASSAIQGALNTGELFF
V gene: TRBV5-1; clone size: -; J gene: TRBJ2-3; D gene: TRBD2; CDR3 DNA: TGCGCCAGCAGCTTGGGACTAGCGGGAGTAACAACAGATACGCAGTATTTT; CDR3 protein: CASSLGLAGVTTDTQYF
V gene: TRBV7-2; clone size: -; J gene: TRBJ2-4; D gene: TRBD1; CDR3 DNA: TGTGCCAGCAGCTTACAGGGACAGGGAAACATTCAGTACTTC; CDR3 protein: CASSLQGQGNIQYF
V gene: TRBV11-2; clone size: -; J gene: TRBJ2-1; D gene: -; CDR3 DNA: TGTGCCAGCACGGGCAGGGAAGGTGAGCAGTTCTTC; CDR3 protein: CASTGREGEQFF
V gene: TRBV20-1; clone size: few; J gene: TRBJ2-7; D gene: TRBD1; CDR3 DNA: TGCAGTGCTACTGACAGGGCCGAGCAGTACTTC; CDR3 protein: CSATDRAEQYF
V gene: TRBV5-1; clone size: few; J gene: TRBJ2-1; D gene: TRBD2; CDR3 DNA: TGCGCCAGCAGCCGCCACTGGACTAGCGGGTTTGACAATGAGCAGTTCTTC; CDR3 protein: CASSRHWTSGFDNEQFF
V gene: TRBV7-9; clone size: few; J gene: TRBJ2-3; D gene: TRBD1; CDR3 DNA: TGTGCCAGCGGCAAACAGGGGGTGGATACGCAGTATTTT; CDR3 protein: CASGKQGVDTQYF
V gene: TRBV7-9; clone size: few; J gene: TRBJ2-1; D gene: -; CDR3 DNA: TGTGCCAGCACCAAACGGGGGAGTTCATACAATGAGCAGTTCTTC; CDR3 protein: CASTKRGSSYNEQFF
V gene: TRBV6-5; clone size: few; J gene: TRBJ2-7; D gene: TRBD1; CDR3 DNA: TGTGCCAGCAGTTACTCGGGACAGGACCTCTTCGAGCAGTACTTC; CDR3 protein: CASSYSGQDLFEQYF
V gene: TRBV6-5; clone size: -; J gene: TRBJ2-1; D gene: TRBD2; CDR3 DNA: TGTGCCAGCAGCCCTAGCGGGAGGGCCTACAATGAGCAGTTCTTC; CDR3 protein: CASSPSGRAYNEQFF
V gene: TRBV7-3; clone size: -; J gene: TRBJ2-1; D gene: TRBD2; CDR3 DNA: TGTGCCAGCAGCCTTACTAGCGGCGCCCGTGCTGAGCAGTTCTTC; CDR3 protein: CASSLTSGARAEQFF
V gene: TRBV9; clone size: -; J gene: TRBJ2-7; D gene: TRBD1; CDR3 DNA: TGTGCCAGCAGCGTAGGACAGGGGGCTTACGAGCAGTACTTC; CDR3 protein: CASSVGQGAYEQYF
V gene: TRBV10-1; clone size: -; J gene: TRBJ2-7; D gene: TRBD1; CDR3 DNA: TGCGCCAGCAGTGTCCACGACAGGGTGGACGAGCAGTACTTC; CDR3 protein: CASSVHDRVDEQYF
V gene: TRBV7-6; clone size: few; J gene: TRBJ1-2; D gene: TRBD1; CDR3 DNA: TGTGCCAGCAGCTCCGCACAGGGGGCGGATGGCTACACCTTC; CDR3 protein: CASSSAQGADGYTF
V gene: TRBV19; clone size: -; J gene: TRBJ2-1; D gene: -; CDR3 DNA: TGTGCCAGTATCTCTCAGGGGTCGTCCTTCAATGAGCAGTTCTTC; CDR3 protein: CASISQGSSFNEQFF
V gene: TRBV5-4; clone size: -; J gene: TRBJ1-2; D gene: TRBD1; CDR3 DNA: TGTGCCAGCAGCTTGAAAACAGGGGGCATCTATGGCTACACCTTC; CDR3 protein: CASSLKTGGIYGYTF
V gene: TRBV7-3; clone size: once; J gene: TRBJ2-3; D gene: -; CDR3 DNA: TGTGCCAGCAGCCTAATCGGTAGCACAGATACGCAGTATTTT; CDR3 protein: CASSLIGSTDTQYF
V gene: TRBV11-2; clone size: few; J gene: TRBJ2-5; D gene: -; CDR3 DNA: TGTGCCAGCAGCTTAGAGATAGCGGATTACCAAGAGACCCAGTACTTC; CDR3 protein: CASSLEIADYQETQYF
V gene: TRBV7-2; clone size: few; J gene: TRBJ2-2; D gene: -; CDR3 DNA: TGTGCCAGCAGCACCGACATTTACACCGGGGAGCTGTTTTTT; CDR3 protein: CASSTDIYTGELFF
V gene: TRBV19; clone size: -; J gene: TRBJ2-7; D gene: -; CDR3 DNA: TGTGCCAGTAGTTTCCGTGGCGTCGGGTACGAGCAGTACTTC; CDR3 protein: CASSFRGVGYEQYF
V gene: TRBV19; clone size: -; J gene: TRBJ1-2; D gene: -; CDR3 DNA: TGTGCCAGTAGTATAGTTGGGCAGGGTAGTGATGGCTACACCTTC; CDR3 protein: CASSIVGQGSDGYTF
V gene: TRBV14; clone size: few; J gene: TRBJ2-1; D gene: TRBD2; CDR3 DNA: TGTGCCAGCAGCCAAGCGGCCGGACTAGCGGGAAGGTATGAGCAGTTCTTC; CDR3 protein: CASSQAAGLAGRYEQFF